The 4 T cell receptor beta chains below were found in one sample sequenced in a study of blood T cell repertoires in COVID-19. TCRdb's copy holds only in-frame clones and misses some; the assay was immunoSEQ multiplex PCR. The sample includes around 130,000 clones, about four fifths of them seen just once. Material for sequencing was PBMCs or T cells enriched from blood (not recorded which). These receptor sequences come from a woman between 18 and 29 years old who had been exposed to COVID-19.

The gene calls are TRBV6-5 and TRBJ2-1, with 8 bases that match TRBD2. The CDR3 runs to 15 residues. The J segment lost 4 bases and the V segment lost 6 bases, leaving 8 bases of the junction unmatched. Per the germline V gene, CDR1 is MNHEY and CDR2 is SVGAGI. DNA of the CDR3: TGTGCCAGCAGCGCGGATAGCGGGGCGTACAATGAGCAGTTCTTC. This codes for CASSADSGAYNEQFF.

The CDR3 loop is CASSQEAGYSYEQYF. CDR3 nucleotide sequence: TGCGCCAGCAGCCAAGAGGCAGGATACTCTTACGAGCAGTACTTC. This chain uses TRBV4-3 with TRBJ2-7; D uncertain. The V and J ends lost 0 bases and 4 bases respectively, with 13 bases between them. Per germline, CDR1 LGHNA and CDR2 YSLEER. The CDR3 spans 15 residues.

This rearrangement joins TRBV27 to TRBJ1-6, with 7 bases fitting TRBD1. Per the germline V gene, CDR1 is MNHEY and CDR2 is SMNVEV (reference sequence). The V segment lost 5 bases and the J segment 14 bases; nucleotides outside the gene matches: 15. The CDR3 has 15 amino acids. The CDR3 DNA is TGTGCCAGCAGTCCCACGACAGGGATAGGGTTCACCCTCCACTTT. It is translated as CASSPTTGIGFTLHF.

The gene calls are TRBV27 and TRBJ1-2, with TRBD1 as a possible D gene (6 bases). The V gene's germline CDR1 is MNHEY and CDR2 SMNVEV (reference sequence). The V end lost 5 bases, the J end lost 4 bases, and 17 bases lay between the germline ends. The CDR3 has 15 amino acids. The DNA for the CDR3 is TGTGCCAGCAGTCTCCGGGGGGGGGCTGGCTATGGCTACACCTTC. It codes for CASSLRGGAGYGYTF.